What follows are 28 T cell receptor beta chains derived from one specimen sequenced in a study of T cells in Graves' hyperthyroidism and ophthalmopathy (dated by TCRdb to the late 2010s). The library was generated by multiplex PCR. Data came from an Illumina HiSeq 2000. TCR beta CDR3 regions were amplified from RNA transcripts. For the first round of RT-PCR on the TCR CDR3, the HTBI primer set was used together with the Qiagen OneStep RT-PCR kit. TCRdb trimmed public reads at Q25 via fastp, called clones via MiXCR and kept in-frame beta chains. One record per CDR3 amino acid sequence lists the most common genes and DNA. For this sample there are around 370,000 distinct CDR3 sequences; under 20% appear just once. The biggest ten clones account for about 38% of the sample. Source material: blood. All receptors come from a man aged 18 to 29 with Graves' ophthalmopathy.

The table lists this clonotype with many counts. The rearrangement uses TRBV2 and TRBJ2-1; D uncertain. V lost 8 bases and J lost 4, with 6 bases in between. This CDR3 has 11 amino acids. Germline V CDR1 and CDR2: SNHLY, FYNNEI. CDR3 coding DNA: TGTGCCAGCGAACAGTACAATGAGCAGTTCTTC. It translates to CASEQYNEQFF.

This clonotype was detected ten times or more. The genes are TRBV12-3 or TRBV12-4 and TRBJ1-6, with D perhaps matching TRBD1 (5 bases). Between the trimmed V and J ends, which lost 0 bases and 0 bases, there was a span of 15 bases. CDR3 length: 19 residues. CDR3 sequence reads: CASSLAGGRISSYNSPLHF. In DNA, the CDR3 is TGTGCCAGCAGTTTAGCGGGGGGACGGATAAGCTCCTATAATTCACCCCTCCACTTT.

This clonotype was seen only a few times. The chain carries TRBV9 and TRBJ2-7; D ambiguous. From germline, CDR1 is SGDLS and CDR2 YYNGEE. The V gene lost 0 bases and the J gene lost 0 bases, with 7 bases spanning the gap. The CDR3 is 14 amino acids. CDR3 protein: CASSVEGLSYEQYF. In nucleotides, the CDR3 is TGTGCCAGCAGCGTAGAGGGTCTCTCCTACGAGCAGTACTTC.

The J gene is TRBJ1-1, the V gene TRBV6-2 or TRBV6-3; D gene unclear. Trimming pared 0 bases from V and 6 bases from J, leaving 8 bases between. The CDR3 totals 13 residues. The germline gives CDR1 MNHEY, CDR2 SVGEGT. This chain's CDR3 is CASSYSSGSEAFF. The CDR3 bases are TGTGCCAGCAGTTACTCGAGCGGGTCTGAAGCTTTCTTT.

This clonotype came up many times. This rearrangement joins TRBV3-1 to TRBJ2-3, with TRBD1 matching 11 bases. Germline V gene sequence: CDR1 LGHDT, CDR2 YNNKEL (reference sequence). The J segment lost 6 bases and the V segment lost 0 bases, leaving 8 bases of the junction unmatched. This CDR3 region has 17 residues. The CDR3 sequence: CASSQDPGQGALDTQYF. As DNA, the CDR3 is TGTGCCAGCAGCCAAGATCCCGGACAGGGGGCTTTGGATACGCAGTATTTT.

The sample holds many counts of this clonotype. The chain is built from TRBV28 and TRBJ2-7; D is possibly TRBD1 (6 bases). The germline V gene encodes CDR1 MDHEN and CDR2 SYDVKM. This CDR3 has 14 residues. Trimming cost V 4 bases and J 5 bases, with 15 bases left between them. For the CDR3, the DNA is TGTGCCAGCAGTTATGGGCGAGGGGGTAACGAGCAGTACTTC. Protein: CASSYGRGGNEQYF.

The J gene is TRBJ1-5, the V gene TRBV18; 12 nucleotides line up with TRBD1. Germline CDR1 and CDR2: KGHSH and LQKENI. The CDR3 totals 14 residues. Trimming took 6 bases from V and 7 from J; bases not matched to a gene: 4. The CDR3 sequence: CASSGTGGDQPQHF. As DNA, the CDR3 is TGTGCCAGCTCCGGGACAGGGGGCGACCAGCCCCAGCATTTT.

This clonotype was detected many times. The chain has TRBV12-3 or TRBV12-4 and TRBJ1-6; D is ambiguous. V dropped 1 base and J dropped 9 bases, with 10 bases sitting between them. The CDR3 has 14 amino acids. The CDR3 sequence: CASSLGGRSSPLHF. In DNA, the CDR3 is TGTGCCAGCAGTTTAGGAGGACGTAGTTCACCCCTCCACTTT.

This clonotype has a handful of counts. V usage is TRBV11-3 and J usage is TRBJ2-3; TRBD2 aligns across 7 bases. The CDR3 extends over 14 amino acids. The V gene's germline CDR1 is SGHNT and CDR2 YENEEA. The V segment lost 5 bases and the J segment 4 bases; nucleotides outside the gene matches: 6. CDR3 sequence: CASSPRGDPDTQYF. The CDR3 nucleotides are TGTGCCAGCAGCCCACGGGGGGACCCAGATACGCAGTATTTT.

The V call is TRBV2, the J call TRBJ2-6; 10 nucleotides agree with TRBD1. The CDR3 length is 16 residues. CDR1 and CDR2 (germline): SNHLY, FYNNEI. V gave up 6 bases and J gave up 2 bases; unmatched junction bases: 4. The CDR3 region has the DNA TGTGCCAGCAGAGCGGACAGGGGGGCTGGGGCCAACGTCCTGACTTTC. Its translation: CASRADRGAGANVLTF.

This clonotype was picked up many times. The J gene is TRBJ2-5, the V gene TRBV13, with unresolved D. CDR3 length equals 12 residues. From germline, CDR1 is PRHDT and CDR2 FYEKMQ (reference sequence). Trimming took off 2 bases at V and 13 bases at J, with 14 bases between the two ends. CDR3 amino acids: CASSLFPGNLYF. In nucleotides, the CDR3 is TGTGCCAGCAGCTTATTCCCCGGAAATTTGTACTTC.

In this sample, this clonotype turned up many times. CDR3 sequence (DNA): TGTGCCAGCTCAGCGGGGGAATGGTACGAGCAGTACTTC. As protein: CASSAGEWYEQYF. The chain is built from TRBV18 and TRBJ2-7, with 7 nucleotides matching TRBD2. CDR3 length: 13 residues. Germline assignment: CDR1 KGHSH and CDR2 LQKENI. The V gene end was trimmed by 5 bases and the J gene end by 4 bases; junction bases not matched to a gene: 5.

This clonotype was counted at least ten times. The chain couples TRBV5-1 to TRBJ2-1; TRBD2 might be the D (6 bases). Germline assignment: CDR1 SGHRS and CDR2 YFSETQ. There are 12 residues in the CDR3. V shed 4 bases and J shed 7 bases, with 9 bases lying between them. Here the CDR3 DNA reads TGCGCCAGCAGCGCGGGGTATAATGAGCAGTTCTTC. The encoded protein is CASSAGYNEQFF.

This clonotype occurred a few times. This chain connects TRBV7-2 to TRBJ2-7, with D possibly matching TRBD1 (5 bases). Deletions cut 6 bases from V and 2 bases from J, with 14 bases between. This CDR3 has 14 residues. The germline V gene encodes CDR1 SGHTA and CDR2 FQGNSA. The CDR3 loop reads CASSSPRDPYEQYF. The CDR3 region has the DNA TGTGCCAGCAGTTCCCCCAGGGATCCCTACGAGCAGTACTTC.

This clonotype was counted many times. J is TRBJ1-1 and V is TRBV7-9; D is unclear. Looked up from germline, CDR1 is SEHNR and CDR2 is FQNEAQ (reference sequence). The length of the CDR3 is 15 residues. The ends were cut back, 3 bases at V and 4 bases at J, with 15 bases in the middle. CDR3 sequence (DNA): TGTGCCAGCAGCTTTAATACGCGTGTAAGCACTGAAGCTTTCTTT. This sequence encodes CASSFNTRVSTEAFF.

The J gene is TRBJ2-7, the V gene TRBV5-1, with TRBD1 matching 12 bases. The CDR3 is 14 amino acids. Germline V gene data show CDR1 as SGHRS and CDR2 as YFSETQ. Unmatched junction bases numbered 3, after V lost 3 bases and J lost 5 bases. CDR3 in DNA: TGCGCCAGCAGCTGGGGGGACAGGGGGCACGAGCAGTACTTC. It specifies CASSWGDRGHEQYF.

The V and J genes are TRBV5-1 and TRBJ2-3; D might be TRBD2 (6 bases). With 4 bases removed from V and 2 bases from J, the gap between germline ends came to 11 bases. The CDR3 extends over 14 amino acids. Per the germline V gene, CDR1 is SGHRS and CDR2 is YFSETQ. In nucleotides, the CDR3 is TGCGCCAGCAGCGGAGGGGCCGCCACAGATACGCAGTATTTT. This translates into CASSGGAATDTQYF.

The chain recombines TRBV10-3 with TRBJ1-1; D ambiguous. Germline-derived CDR1 and CDR2 are ENHRY and SYGVKD. The CDR3 length is 13 residues. Trimming pared 4 bases from V and 1 base from J, leaving 7 bases between. CDR3 nucleotide sequence: TGTGCCATCAGTGCGGGTACGAACACTGAAGCTTTCTTT. This encodes CAISAGTNTEAFF.

This clonotype appeared many times. The chain carries TRBV5-5 and TRBJ1-5, with TRBD1 as a possible D gene (5 bases). CDR1 and CDR2 (germline): SGHKS, YYEKEE (reference sequence). There are 17 residues in the CDR3. V lost 2 bases, J lost 4 bases, and 19 bases lay in between. CDR3 nucleotides: TGTGCCAGCAGCTTTTCCGGGACGCCCCGACTAAATCAGCCCCAGCATTTT. This translates into CASSFSGTPRLNQPQHF. The entire variable domain, with the rest obtained from reference TRBV5-5 and TRBJ1-5, is as follows: DAGVTQSPTHLIKTRGQQVTLRCSPISGHKSVSWYQQVLGQGPQFIFQYYEKEERGRGNFPDRFSARQFPNYSSELNVNALLLGDSALYLCASSFSGTPRLNQPQHFGDGTRLSIL.

In its sample, this clonotype was seen many times. The chain links TRBV20-1 to TRBJ1-4; D is undetermined. Trimming stripped 6 bases from V and 2 bases from J, with 13 bases between. CDR3 length: 14 residues. In germline, CDR1 is DFQATT, CDR2 SNEGSKA (reference sequence). CDR3: CSARLDWTNEKLFF. The CDR3 DNA is TGCAGTGCGCGTCTGGATTGGACTAATGAAAAACTGTTTTTT.

The chain recombines TRBV15 with TRBJ1-1, with a tentative D call TRBD1 (5 bases). The V gene's germline CDR1 is LNHNV and CDR2 YYDKDF (reference sequence). Trimming took off 2 bases at V and 1 base at J, with 14 bases between the two ends. The CDR3 runs to 16 residues. The CDR3 DNA sequence: TGTGCCACCAGCAGAATTAGCGGGGGGGGGAACACTGAAGCTTTCTTT. It specifies CATSRISGGGNTEAFF.

This clonotype was counted at least ten times. This chain uses TRBV14 with TRBJ1-2; possible D gene TRBD1, 5 bases. V shed 5 bases and J shed 7 bases, with 14 bases lying between them. Germline values: CDR1 SGHDN, CDR2 FVKESK. This CDR3 is built from 13 residues. The CDR3 is CASSRNIGGGYTF. CDR3 nucleotides: TGTGCCAGCAGCAGGAACATTGGGGGTGGCTACACCTTC.

Many counts were recorded for this clonotype. The gene calls are TRBV3-1 and TRBJ2-3; D unclear. V lost 1 base and J lost 7, with 9 bases in between. Per the germline V gene, CDR1 is LGHDT and CDR2 is YNNKEL (reference sequence). The CDR3 runs 13 residues. This CDR3 is CASSQGGRYTQYF. CDR3 nucleotides: TGTGCCAGCAGCCAAGGAGGCAGGTATACGCAGTATTTT.

This clonotype showed up many times. The chain has TRBV11-2 and TRBJ2-1; TRBD1 is a possible D gene (6 bases). The CDR3 has 12 amino acids. CDR1 is SGHAT and CDR2 is FQNNGV in the germline V gene. The ends were cut back, 6 bases at V and 11 bases at J, with 14 bases in the middle. The CDR3 DNA reads TGTGCCAGCAGAGGACAACAGGGTAAGCAGTTCTTC. Protein: CASRGQQGKQFF.

This clonotype was counted at least ten times. This chain links TRBV6-5 with TRBJ2-7; 8 nucleotides match TRBD1. CDR3 length: 15 residues. The germline gives CDR1 MNHEY, CDR2 SVGAGI. With 0 bases clipped from V and 1 base from J, the junction kept 2 bases outside the gene matches. In DNA, the CDR3 is TGTGCCAGCAGTTACTCCCGGGACAGGTCCTACGAGCAGTACTTC. The encoded protein is CASSYSRDRSYEQYF.

This clonotype was observed at least ten times. This chain connects TRBV5-1 to TRBJ2-1; TRBD2 matches at 7 bases. Germline V gene data show CDR1 as SGHRS and CDR2 as YFSETQ. With 0 bases clipped from V and 7 bases from J, the junction kept 10 bases outside the gene matches. This CDR3 contains 16 residues. CDR3 sequence reads: CASSLEALARSNEQFF. CDR3 in DNA: TGCGCCAGCAGCTTGGAAGCACTAGCGAGATCGAATGAGCAGTTCTTC.

This clonotype was picked up many times. The V gene is TRBV5-6, the J gene TRBJ2-5; 7 positions match TRBD1. V shed 4 bases and J 5 bases; nucleotides not matched to a gene: 5. In germline, CDR1 is SGHDT, CDR2 YYEEEE. CDR3 length equals 13 residues. The CDR3 loop reads CASSTDRVETQYF. CDR3 bases: TGTGCCAGCAGCACAGACAGGGTGGAGACCCAGTACTTC.

This clonotype was seen at least ten times. The chain couples TRBV7-9 to TRBJ2-3; TRBD1 matches 8 bases. The V segment lost 3 bases and the J segment 4 bases; nucleotides outside the gene matches: 3. CDR1 is SEHNR, CDR2 FQNEAQ, per germline (reference sequence). This CDR3 contains 14 residues. The CDR3 bases are TGTGCCAGCAGCTTTGACAGGGGACCAGATACGCAGTATTTT. Protein product: CASSFDRGPDTQYF.